The T cell receptor (beta chain) under discussion was sequenced for a study of T-cell reconstitution after alpha-beta-depleted transplantation in children (TCRdb year 2016). At the level of the whole study: Using TCR repertoire profiling, the study quantitatively followed how T-cell immune reconstitution unfolded in children after TCRalphabeta/CD19-depleted allogeneic hematopoietic cell transplantation.

Broader findings and caveats from the paper: About two months after transplant, the apparently early recovery of alphabetaT-cell counts reportedly depended on just several hundred clones that had expanded rapidly and came from non-depleted graft cells. In some patients, the high TCRbeta diversity seen at day 60 was put down to recipient T cells and intrathymic progenitors that had survived conditioning. Hyperexpanded clone frequencies declined over subsequent months; after one year, T-cell counts and TCRbeta diversity were mostly attributed to newly produced T cells.

In its sample, this clonotype was seen a few times. Its recognized antigen is unknown. No base-level quality is on record; no much larger clone is a single base apart. Receptors were amplified or captured by PCR. Sequencing took place on an Illumina HiSeq 2500. TCR library preparation used molecular barcoding, with unique molecular identifiers applied to normalize quantification of the TCRbeta repertoire. In-frame beta chains were kept once TCRdb had trimmed the public reads at Q25 with fastp and called clones with MiXCR. Under each unique CDR3 protein, matching rows form one entry showing the most common genes and DNA. The sample table holds 550,000 to 600,000 distinct CDR3 sequences, of which more than 20% were seen once. Of the sample, roughly 13% is held by the ten largest clones. Reading the label with the study, this specimen's treatment or condition is: allogeneic hematopoietic cell transplantation with graft depleted of TCRalphabeta T cells and CD19 B cells. The transplant recipients were children given TCRalphabeta/CD19-depleted allogeneic hematopoietic cell grafts.

V lost 10 bases and J lost 6 bases; the stretch between them is 10 bases long. The germline V gene (reference sequence) specifies SEHNR as CDR1 and FQNEAQ as CDR2. There are 10 amino acids in the CDR3, from cysteine to phenylalanine inclusive. Solely the CDR3 DNA is kept, with 30 bases framed from the first base. Rearrangement joined TRBV7-9 to TRBJ2-7; the D gene is not confidently resolved. Sequencing was performed on PBMCs, mostly from graft donor cells, taken 360 days after TCRalphabeta/CD19-depleted stem cell transplant. The receptor comes from a boy younger than two who had a stem cell transplant for acute myeloid leukemia, so the T cells may come from the graft donor. The bases are TGTGCCACCAACGTTGGCGAGCAGTACTTC. Its translation is CATNVGEQYF.